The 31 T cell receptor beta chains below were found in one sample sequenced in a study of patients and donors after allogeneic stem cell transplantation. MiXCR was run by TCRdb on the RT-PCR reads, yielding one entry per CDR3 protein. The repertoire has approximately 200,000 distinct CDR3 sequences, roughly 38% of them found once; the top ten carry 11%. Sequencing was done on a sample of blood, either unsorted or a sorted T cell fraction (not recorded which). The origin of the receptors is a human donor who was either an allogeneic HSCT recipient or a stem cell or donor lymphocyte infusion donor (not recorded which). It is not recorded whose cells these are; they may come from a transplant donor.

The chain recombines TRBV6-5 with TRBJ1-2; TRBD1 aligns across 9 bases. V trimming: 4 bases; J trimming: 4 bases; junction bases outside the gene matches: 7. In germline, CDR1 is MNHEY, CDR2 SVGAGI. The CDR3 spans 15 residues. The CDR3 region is CASSFTQQGAYGYTF. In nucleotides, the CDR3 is TGTGCCAGCAGTTTCACTCAACAGGGGGCCTATGGCTACACCTTC.

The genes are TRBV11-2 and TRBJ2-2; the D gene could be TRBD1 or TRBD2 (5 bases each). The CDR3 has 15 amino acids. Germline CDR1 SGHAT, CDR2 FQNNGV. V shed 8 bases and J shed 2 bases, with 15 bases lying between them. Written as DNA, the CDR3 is TGTGCCAGCGGGACCGGGATTCATAACACCGGGGAGCTGTTTTTT. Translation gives CASGTGIHNTGELFF.

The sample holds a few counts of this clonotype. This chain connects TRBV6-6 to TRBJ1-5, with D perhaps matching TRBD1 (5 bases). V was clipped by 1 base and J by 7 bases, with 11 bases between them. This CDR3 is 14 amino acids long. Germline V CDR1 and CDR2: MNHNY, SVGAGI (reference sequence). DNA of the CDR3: TGTGCCAGCAGTTACTGGGGGGAAGAACAGCCCCAGCATTTT. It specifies CASSYWGEEQPQHF.

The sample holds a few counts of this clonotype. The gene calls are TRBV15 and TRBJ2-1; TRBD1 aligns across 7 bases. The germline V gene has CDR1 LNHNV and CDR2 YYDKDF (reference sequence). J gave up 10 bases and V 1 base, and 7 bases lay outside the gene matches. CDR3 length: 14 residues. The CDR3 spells CATSRGRQGQEQFF. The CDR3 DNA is TGTGCCACCAGCAGAGGACGTCAGGGACAGGAGCAGTTCTTC.

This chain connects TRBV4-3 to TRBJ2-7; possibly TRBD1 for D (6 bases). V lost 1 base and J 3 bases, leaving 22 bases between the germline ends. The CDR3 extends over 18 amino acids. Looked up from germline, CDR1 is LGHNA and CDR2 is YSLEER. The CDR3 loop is CASSQVKIGKGGSYEQYF. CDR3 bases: TGCGCCAGCAGCCAAGTTAAAATCGGAAAAGGGGGAAGCTACGAGCAGTACTTC.

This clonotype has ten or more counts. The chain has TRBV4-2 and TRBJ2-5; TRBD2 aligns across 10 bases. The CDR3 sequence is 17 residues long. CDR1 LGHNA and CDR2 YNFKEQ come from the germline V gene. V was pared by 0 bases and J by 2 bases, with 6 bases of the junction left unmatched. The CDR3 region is CASSQDPPAGGQETQYF. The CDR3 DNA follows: TGTGCCAGCAGCCAAGATCCACCAGCGGGGGGGCAAGAGACCCAGTACTTC.

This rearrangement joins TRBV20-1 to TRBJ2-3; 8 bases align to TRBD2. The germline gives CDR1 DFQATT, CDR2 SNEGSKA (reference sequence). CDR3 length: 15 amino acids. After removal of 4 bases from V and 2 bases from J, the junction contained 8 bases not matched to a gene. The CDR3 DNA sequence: TGCAGTGCTACCCCCGAGCGGGGGACCACAGATACGCAGTATTTT. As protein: CSATPERGTTDTQYF.

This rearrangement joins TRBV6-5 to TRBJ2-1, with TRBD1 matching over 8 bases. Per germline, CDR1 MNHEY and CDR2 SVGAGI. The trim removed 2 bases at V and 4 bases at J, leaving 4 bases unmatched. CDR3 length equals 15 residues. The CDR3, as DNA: TGTGCCAGCAGTTACGGACAGGGACCTTACAATGAGCAGTTCTTC. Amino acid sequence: CASSYGQGPYNEQFF.

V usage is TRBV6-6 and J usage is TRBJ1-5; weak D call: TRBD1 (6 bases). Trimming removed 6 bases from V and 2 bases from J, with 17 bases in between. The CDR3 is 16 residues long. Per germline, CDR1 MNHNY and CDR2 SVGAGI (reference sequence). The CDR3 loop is CASSPYLGGRNQPQHF. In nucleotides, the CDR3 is TGTGCCAGCAGCCCCTACCTCGGGGGGCGCAATCAGCCCCAGCATTTT.

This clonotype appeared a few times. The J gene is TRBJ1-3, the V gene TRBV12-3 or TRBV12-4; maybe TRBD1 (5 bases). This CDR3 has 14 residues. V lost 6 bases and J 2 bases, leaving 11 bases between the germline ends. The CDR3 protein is CASRETVTGNTIYF. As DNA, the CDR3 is TGTGCCAGCAGGGAGACAGTAACTGGAAACACCATATATTTT.

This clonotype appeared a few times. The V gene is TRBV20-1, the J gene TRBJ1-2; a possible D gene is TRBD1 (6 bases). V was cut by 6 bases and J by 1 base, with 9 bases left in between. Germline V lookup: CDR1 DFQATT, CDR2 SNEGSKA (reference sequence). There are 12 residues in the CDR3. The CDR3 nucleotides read TGCAGTGCCCTCAGGGGTAACTATGGCTACACCTTC. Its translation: CSALRGNYGYTF.

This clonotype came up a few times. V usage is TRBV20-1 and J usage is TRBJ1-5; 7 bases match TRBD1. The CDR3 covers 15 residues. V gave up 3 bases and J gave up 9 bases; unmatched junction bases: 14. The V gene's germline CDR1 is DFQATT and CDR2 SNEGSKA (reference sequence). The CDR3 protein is CSASLQGPTMRPQHF. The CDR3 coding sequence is TGCAGTGCTAGTCTACAGGGGCCCACAATGCGGCCCCAGCATTTT.

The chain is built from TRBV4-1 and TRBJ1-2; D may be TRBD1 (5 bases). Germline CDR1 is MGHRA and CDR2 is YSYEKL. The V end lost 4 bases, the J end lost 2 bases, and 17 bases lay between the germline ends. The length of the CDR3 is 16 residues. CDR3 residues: CASSPTGTLANYGYTF. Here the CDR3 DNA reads TGCGCCAGCAGCCCCACCGGGACCCTGGCGAACTATGGCTACACCTTC.

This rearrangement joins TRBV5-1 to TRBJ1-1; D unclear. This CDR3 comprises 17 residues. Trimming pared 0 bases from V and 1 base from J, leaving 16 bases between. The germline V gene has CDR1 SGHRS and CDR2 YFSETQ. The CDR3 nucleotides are TGCGCCAGCAGCTTGGGACTGTTAGGACGGCGGAACACTGAAGCTTTCTTT. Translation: CASSLGLLGRRNTEAFF.

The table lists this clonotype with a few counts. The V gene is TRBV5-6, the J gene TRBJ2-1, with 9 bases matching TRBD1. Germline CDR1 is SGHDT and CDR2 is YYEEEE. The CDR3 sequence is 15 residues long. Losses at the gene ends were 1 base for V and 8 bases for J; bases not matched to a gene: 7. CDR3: CASSLMGTGKDEQFF. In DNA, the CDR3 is TGTGCCAGCAGCTTGATGGGGACAGGGAAGGATGAGCAGTTCTTC.

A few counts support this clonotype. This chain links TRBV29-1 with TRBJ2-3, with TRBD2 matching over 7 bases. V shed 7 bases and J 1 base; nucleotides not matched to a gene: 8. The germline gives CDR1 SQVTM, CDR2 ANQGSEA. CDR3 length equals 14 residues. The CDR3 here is CSGRRLARTDTQYF. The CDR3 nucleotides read TGCAGCGGACGACGACTAGCCCGCACAGATACGCAGTATTTT.

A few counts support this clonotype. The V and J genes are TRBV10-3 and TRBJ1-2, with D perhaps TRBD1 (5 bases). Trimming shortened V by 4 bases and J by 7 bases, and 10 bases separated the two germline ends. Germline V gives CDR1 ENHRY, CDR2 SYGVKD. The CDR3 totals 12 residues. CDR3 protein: CAISGGSGGYTF. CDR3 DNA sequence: TGTGCCATCAGTGGGGGCTCCGGTGGCTACACCTTC.

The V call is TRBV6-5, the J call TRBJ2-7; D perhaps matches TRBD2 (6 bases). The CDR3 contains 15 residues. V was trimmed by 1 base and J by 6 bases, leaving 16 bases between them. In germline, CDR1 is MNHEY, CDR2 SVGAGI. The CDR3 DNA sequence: TGTGCCAGCAGTTACTTAGGCCGCCCGGGACTCGAGCAGTACTTC. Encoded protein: CASSYLGRPGLEQYF.

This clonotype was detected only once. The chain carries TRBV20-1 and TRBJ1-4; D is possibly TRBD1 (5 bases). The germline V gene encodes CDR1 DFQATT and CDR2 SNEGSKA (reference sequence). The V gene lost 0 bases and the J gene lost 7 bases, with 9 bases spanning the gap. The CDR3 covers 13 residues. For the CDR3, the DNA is TGCAGTGCTAGAGATATCGGGACTGAAAAACTGTTTTTT. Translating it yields CSARDIGTEKLFF.

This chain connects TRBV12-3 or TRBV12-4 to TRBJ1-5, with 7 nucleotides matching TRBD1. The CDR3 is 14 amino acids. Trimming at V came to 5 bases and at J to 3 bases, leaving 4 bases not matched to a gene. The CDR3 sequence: CASSAGGPNQPQHF. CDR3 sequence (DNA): TGTGCCAGCAGTGCAGGGGGTCCCAATCAGCCCCAGCATTTT.

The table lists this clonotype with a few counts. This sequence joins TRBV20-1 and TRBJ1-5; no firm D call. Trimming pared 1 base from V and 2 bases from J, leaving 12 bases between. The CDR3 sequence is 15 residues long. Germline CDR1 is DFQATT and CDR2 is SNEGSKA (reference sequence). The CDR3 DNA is TGCAGTGCTAGAGTGGGGAGAAGTGGCAATCAGCCCCAGCATTTT. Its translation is CSARVGRSGNQPQHF.

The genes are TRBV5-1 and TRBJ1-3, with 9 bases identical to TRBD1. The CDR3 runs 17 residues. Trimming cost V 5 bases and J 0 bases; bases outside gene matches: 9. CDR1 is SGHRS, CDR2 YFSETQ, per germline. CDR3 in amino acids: CASSRGTGRNSGNTIYF. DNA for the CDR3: TGCGCCAGCAGTCGCGGGACAGGGCGAAACTCTGGAAACACCATATATTTT.

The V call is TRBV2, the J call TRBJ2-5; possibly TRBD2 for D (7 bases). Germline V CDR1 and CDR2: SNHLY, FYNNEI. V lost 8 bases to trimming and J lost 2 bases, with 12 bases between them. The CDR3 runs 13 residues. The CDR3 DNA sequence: TGTGCCAGCCTACGGGGGGCGCAAGAGACCCAGTACTTC. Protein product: CASLRGAQETQYF.

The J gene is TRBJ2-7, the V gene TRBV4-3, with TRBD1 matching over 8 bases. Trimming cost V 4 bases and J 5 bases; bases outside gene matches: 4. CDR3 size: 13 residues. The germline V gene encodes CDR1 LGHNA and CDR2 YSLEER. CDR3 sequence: CASSPDRENEQYF. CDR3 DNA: TGCGCCAGCAGCCCGGACAGGGAGAACGAGCAGTACTTC.

CDR3 in DNA: TGCAGTGCTTCGGGTCGGAATTGGGCGGGTGAGCAGTTCTTC. Protein: CSASGRNWAGEQFF. The rearrangement links TRBV20-1 to TRBJ2-1, with D maybe TRBD2 (5 bases). The V and J ends lost 5 bases and 9 bases respectively, with 20 bases between them. The length of the CDR3 is 14 residues. CDR1 and CDR2 from the germline V gene are DFQATT and SNEGSKA (reference sequence).

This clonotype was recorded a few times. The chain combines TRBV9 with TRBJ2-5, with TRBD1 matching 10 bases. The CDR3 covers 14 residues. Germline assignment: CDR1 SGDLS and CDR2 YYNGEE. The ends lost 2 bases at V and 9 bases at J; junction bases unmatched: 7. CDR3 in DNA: TGTGCCAGCAGCGTGAGCGGACAGGGGGGCTCCCAGTACTTC. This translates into CASSVSGQGGSQYF.

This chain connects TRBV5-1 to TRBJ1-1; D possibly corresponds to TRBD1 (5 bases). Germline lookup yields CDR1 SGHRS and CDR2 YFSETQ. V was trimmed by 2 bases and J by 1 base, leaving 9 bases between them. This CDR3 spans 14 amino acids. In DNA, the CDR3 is TGCGCCAGCAGCTTCATAGGGGAGAACACTGAAGCTTTCTTT. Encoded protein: CASSFIGENTEAFF.

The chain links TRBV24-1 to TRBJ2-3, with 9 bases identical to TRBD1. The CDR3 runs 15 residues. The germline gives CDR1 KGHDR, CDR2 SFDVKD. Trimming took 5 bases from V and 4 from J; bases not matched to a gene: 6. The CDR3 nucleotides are TGTGCCACCAGTGCCGGGACAGGGTCGGCAGATACGCAGTATTTT. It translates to CATSAGTGSADTQYF.

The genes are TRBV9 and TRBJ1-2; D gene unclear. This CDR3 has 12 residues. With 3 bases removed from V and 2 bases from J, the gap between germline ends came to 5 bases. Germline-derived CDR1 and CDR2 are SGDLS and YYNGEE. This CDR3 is CASSALNYGYTF. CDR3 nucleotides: TGTGCCAGCAGCGCGCTAAACTATGGCTACACCTTC.

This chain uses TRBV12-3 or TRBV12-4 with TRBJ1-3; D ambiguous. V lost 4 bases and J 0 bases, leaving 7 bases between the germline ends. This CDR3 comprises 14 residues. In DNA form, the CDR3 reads TGTGCCAGCAGTTCCGGGCACTCTGGAAACACCATATATTTT. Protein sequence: CASSSGHSGNTIYF.

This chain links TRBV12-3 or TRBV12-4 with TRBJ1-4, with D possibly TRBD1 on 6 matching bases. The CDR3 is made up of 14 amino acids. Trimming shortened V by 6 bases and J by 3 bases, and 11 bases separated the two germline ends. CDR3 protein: CASSPTGPNEKLFF. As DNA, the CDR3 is TGTGCCAGCAGCCCCACAGGGCCTAATGAAAAACTGTTTTTT.